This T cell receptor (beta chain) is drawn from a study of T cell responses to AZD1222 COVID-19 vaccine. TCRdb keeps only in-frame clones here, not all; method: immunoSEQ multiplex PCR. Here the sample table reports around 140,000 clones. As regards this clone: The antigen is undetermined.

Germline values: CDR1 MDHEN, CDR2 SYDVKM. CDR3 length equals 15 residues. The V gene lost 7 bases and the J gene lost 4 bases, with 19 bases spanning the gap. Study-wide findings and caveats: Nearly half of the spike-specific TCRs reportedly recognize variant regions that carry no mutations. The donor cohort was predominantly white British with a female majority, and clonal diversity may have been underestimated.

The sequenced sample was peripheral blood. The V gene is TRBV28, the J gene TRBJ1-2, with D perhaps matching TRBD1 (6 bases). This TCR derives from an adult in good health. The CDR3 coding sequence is TGTGCCAGCACCTCCTTAACCGGGACACTCTATGGCTACACCTTC. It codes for CASTSLTGTLYGYTF.